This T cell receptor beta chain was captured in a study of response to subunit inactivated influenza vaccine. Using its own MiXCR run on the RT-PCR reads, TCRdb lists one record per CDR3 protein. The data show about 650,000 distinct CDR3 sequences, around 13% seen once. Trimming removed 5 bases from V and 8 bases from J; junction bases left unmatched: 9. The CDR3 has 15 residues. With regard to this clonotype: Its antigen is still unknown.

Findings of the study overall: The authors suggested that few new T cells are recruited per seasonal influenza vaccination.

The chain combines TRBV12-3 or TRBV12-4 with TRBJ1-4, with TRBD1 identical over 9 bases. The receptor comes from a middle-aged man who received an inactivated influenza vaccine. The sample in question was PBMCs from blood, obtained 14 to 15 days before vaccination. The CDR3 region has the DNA TGTGCCAGCAGTCAAGGGACAGGGATGGGAGAAAAACTGTTTTTT. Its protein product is CASSQGTGMGEKLFF.